What follows are 30 T cell receptor beta chains derived from one specimen sequenced in a study of shared clonotypes between healthy human individuals. Generated by immunoSEQ multiplex PCR, the TCRdb table keeps only in-frame clones and is missing some. Of 650,000 to 750,000 clones in the sample, 72% were seen once. The sequenced sample consisted of memory CD4+ T cells sorted from blood. Subset described: CD45RA-negative fraction. These TCRs come from a woman aged 30 to 39 in good health.

The table lists this clone with a count of one. This sample also contains other DNA sequences that code for the same CDR3. This chain joins TRBV5-1 and TRBJ2-5; the D gene is possibly TRBD1 (5 bases). There are 14 residues in the CDR3. CDR1 and CDR2 from the germline V gene are SGHRS and YFSETQ. Trimming removed 2 bases from V and 2 bases from J, with 10 bases in between. The CDR3, as DNA: TGCGCCAGCAGCTTAGGACGGACACAAGAGACCCAGTACTTC. Its translation: CASSLGRTQETQYF.

J is TRBJ2-3 and V is TRBV25-1; 9 positions agree with TRBD1. Losses at the gene ends were 7 bases for V and 1 base for J; bases not matched to a gene: 9. Germline lookup yields CDR1 MGHDK and CDR2 SYGVNS. CDR3 length: 16 amino acids. CDR3 residues: CASTKGQGTGTDTQYF. DNA for the CDR3: TGTGCCAGCACCAAGGGACAGGGAACGGGCACAGATACGCAGTATTTT. The entire variable domain, with the rest obtained from reference TRBV25-1 and TRBJ2-3, is as follows: EADIYQTPRYLVIGTGKKITLECSQTMGHDKMYWYQQDPGMELHLIHYSYGVNSTEKGDLSSESTVSRIRTEHFPLTLESARPSHTSQYLCASTKGQGTGTDTQYFGPGTRLTVL.

This rearrangement joins TRBV11-1 to TRBJ2-7, with D perhaps TRBD1 (5 bases). V was pared by 5 bases and J by 6 bases, with 17 bases between. Germline loops: CDR1 SGHAT, CDR2 FQDESV (reference sequence). The CDR3 runs to 14 residues. The CDR3 bases are TGTGCCAGCAGCGCAGTTCAGGGTCTTAGCGAGCAGTACTTC. Amino acid sequence: CASSAVQGLSEQYF.

This sequence joins TRBV5-1 and TRBJ1-3, with D possibly being TRBD1 (5 bases). Germline V lookup: CDR1 SGHRS, CDR2 YFSETQ. Deletions cut 4 bases from V and 3 bases from J, with 11 bases between. CDR3 length: 14 residues. CDR3 residues: CASSRGTLGNTIYF. The CDR3 DNA reads as TGCGCCAGCAGCCGCGGGACTCTTGGAAACACCATATATTTT.

The gene calls are TRBV30 and TRBJ2-3; 7 bases agree with TRBD2. Germline loops: CDR1 GTSNPN, CDR2 SVGIG (reference sequence). With 2 bases clipped from V and 6 bases from J, the junction kept 8 bases outside the gene matches. This CDR3 region has 14 residues. The CDR3 DNA sequence: TGTGCCTGGAGTCCCTTGCGGGAGATCGATACGCAGTATTTT. Translated, it gives CAWSPLREIDTQYF.

The V and J genes are TRBV19 and TRBJ1-2, with D perhaps TRBD1 (6 bases). The ends were cut back, 8 bases at V and 7 bases at J, with 23 bases in the middle. Germline-derived CDR1 and CDR2 are LNHDA and SQIVND (reference sequence). The CDR3 has 15 amino acids. The CDR3 bases are TGTGCCAGTCAGAACCGGGACACCCGGGCGGGTGGCTACACCTTC. It specifies CASQNRDTRAGGYTF.

In this sample, this clone turned up a few times. The chain recombines TRBV10-2 with TRBJ2-3; D gene uncertain. V lost 3 bases, J lost 4 bases, and 8 bases lay in between. Germline CDR1 and CDR2: WSHSY and SAAADI. CDR3 length: 13 residues. The CDR3 region is CASSDRVADTQYF. The CDR3 DNA reads as TGCGCCAGCAGTGATAGGGTGGCAGATACGCAGTATTTT.

The count of this clone is one. The chain couples TRBV2 to TRBJ2-7, with unresolved D. The germline V gene encodes CDR1 SNHLY and CDR2 FYNNEI. V shed 5 bases and J shed 3 bases, with 11 bases lying between them. The CDR3 spans 13 residues. The CDR3 DNA follows: TGTGCCAGCAGTATGGCTAGAGTCTACGAGCAGTACTTC. Its translation is CASSMARVYEQYF. The variable domain in full, completed from reference TRBV2 and TRBJ2-7, reads EPEVTQTPSHQVTQMGQEVILRCVPISNHLYFYWYRQILGQKVEFLVSFYNNEISEKSEIFDDQFSVERPDGSNFTLKIRSTKLEDSAMYFCASSMARVYEQYFGPGTRLTVT.

In this sample, this clone turned up many times. The CDR3 loop is CASTLRPTGANVLTF. In DNA form, the CDR3 reads TGTGCCAGTACCCTCCGGCCTACCGGGGCCAACGTCCTGACTTTC. This chain links TRBV7-6 with TRBJ2-6; unclear D gene. The CDR3 totals 15 residues. V was pared by 9 bases and J by 4 bases, with 16 bases between. Germline values: CDR1 SGHVS, CDR2 FNYEAQ. The entire variable domain, with the rest obtained from reference TRBV7-6 and TRBJ2-6, is as follows: GAGVSQSPRYKVTKRGQDVALRCDPISGHVSLYWYRQALGQGPEFLTYFNYEAQQDKSGLPNDRFSAERPEGSISTLTIQRTEQRDSAMYRCASTLRPTGANVLTFGAGSRLTVL.

V and J are TRBV25-1 and TRBJ2-1; tentative D call: TRBD2 (5 bases). Deletions cut 2 bases from V and 0 bases from J, with 17 bases between. Germline V gives CDR1 MGHDK, CDR2 SYGVNS. The CDR3 runs to 18 residues. CDR3 in amino acids: CASSERRPTSFSYNEQFF. CDR3 nucleotide sequence: TGTGCCAGCAGTGAACGGCGGCCAACTAGTTTCTCCTACAATGAGCAGTTCTTC.

The chain is built from TRBV28 and TRBJ1-2, with D possibly matching TRBD1 (5 bases). This CDR3 has 13 residues. V was shortened by 6 bases and J by 14 bases, with 22 bases between the two germline ends. CDR1 and CDR2 from the germline V gene are MDHEN and SYDVKM. For the CDR3, the DNA is TGTGCCAGCAGCACAGGTTCATCGGGGTACTGGACCTTC. It specifies CASSTGSSGYWTF.

The V call is TRBV5-1, the J call TRBJ1-1; D perhaps matches TRBD1 (5 bases). V lost 4 bases and J 12 bases, leaving 16 bases between the germline ends. The CDR3 is 12 residues long. Germline CDR1 SGHRS, CDR2 YFSETQ. The CDR3 spells CASSLRDGLTFF. The CDR3, as DNA: TGCGCCAGCAGCCTGCGGGACGGCTTGACTTTCTTT.

This clone was picked up a small number of times. For the CDR3, the DNA is TGTGCCAGCTCACCCGAGGGTAGGACTGAAGCTTTCTTT. Protein: CASSPEGRTEAFF. V usage is TRBV18 and J usage is TRBJ1-1; the D is unclear. CDR1 is KGHSH and CDR2 is LQKENI in the germline V gene. V was clipped by 3 bases and J by 5 bases, with 10 bases between them. The CDR3 is 13 amino acids. The full variable domain, completed using reference TRBV18 and TRBJ1-1, is NAGVMQNPRHLVRRRGQEARLRCSPMKGHSHVYWYRQLPEEGLKFMVYLQKENIIDESGMPKERFSAEFPKEGPSILRIQQVVRGDSAAYFCASSPEGRTEAFFGQGTRLTVV.

The V and J genes are TRBV5-6 and TRBJ2-4; 8 nucleotides agree with TRBD2. The germline V gene encodes CDR1 SGHDT and CDR2 YYEEEE. CDR3 length: 17 residues. V dropped 2 bases and J dropped 2; count of bases not matched to a gene: 9. In nucleotides, the CDR3 is TGTGCCAGCAGCTTCAGAGCGGGAGATGCGTCCAAAAACATTCAGTACTTC. Translating gives CASSFRAGDASKNIQYF.

CDR3 in DNA: TGCAGCGTTGTTTCTGGGGGCGGAAACACCATATATTTT. This encodes CSVVSGGGNTIYF. The chain joins TRBV29-1 to TRBJ1-3; perhaps TRBD1 as D (6 bases). V was pared by 4 bases and J by 4 bases, with 11 bases between. The CDR3 spans 13 residues. Germline values: CDR1 SQVTM, CDR2 ANQGSEA.

Here the CDR3 reads CASSPFGGSGEQYF. CDR3 nucleotide sequence: TGTGCCAGCAGCCCTTTCGGCGGGAGCGGCGAGCAGTACTTC. The chain uses TRBV7-9 and TRBJ2-7, with 7 bases that match TRBD2. With V trimmed by 5 bases and J by 6 bases, 10 bases remained unmatched. CDR3 length: 14 residues. Germline V CDR1 and CDR2: SEHNR, FQNEAQ (reference sequence). Looking up the rest from reference TRBV7-9 and TRBJ2-7 gives the full variable domain: DTGVSQNPRHKITKRGQNVTFRCDPISEHNRLYWYRQTLGQGPEFLTYFQNEAQLEKSRLLSDRFSAERPKGSFSTLEIQRTEQGDSAMYLCASSPFGGSGEQYFGPGTRLTVT.

The chain uses TRBV28 and TRBJ2-1, with D perhaps matching TRBD2 (6 bases). The germline CDR1 and CDR2 sequences are MDHEN and SYDVKM. V lost 3 bases and J lost 6, with 15 bases in between. The CDR3 covers 15 residues. CDR3 protein: CASSLQTSRFNEQFF. CDR3 nucleotide sequence: TGTGCCAGCAGTTTGCAAACTAGCAGGTTCAATGAGCAGTTCTTC.

The chain is built from TRBV2 and TRBJ1-2, with 8 bases that match TRBD1. Unmatched junction bases numbered 9, after V lost 11 bases and J lost 4 bases. This CDR3 is 13 amino acids long. Germline V gives CDR1 SNHLY, CDR2 FYNNEI. For the CDR3, the DNA is TGTGCCGGACAAGGACAGGGTGCCTATGGCTACACCTTC. It yields the protein CAGQGQGAYGYTF.

The V call is TRBV5-6, the J call TRBJ2-2; 7 nucleotides line up with TRBD1. V dropped 5 bases and J dropped 5; count of bases not matched to a gene: 6. Per germline, CDR1 SGHDT and CDR2 YYEEEE. This CDR3 region has 14 residues. The CDR3 DNA reads as TGTGCCAGCAGTCCGACAGGGTTTACCGGGGAGCTGTTTTTT. It encodes CASSPTGFTGELFF.

This clone has at least ten counts. V gene TRBV30 combines with J gene TRBJ1-2; TRBD1 aligns across 7 bases. The CDR3 covers 13 residues. CDR1 and CDR2 from the germline V gene are GTSNPN and SVGIG (reference sequence). V lost 5 bases and J lost 4; bases outside the gene matches: 7. CDR3 sequence: CAWGLQGTYGYTF. The CDR3 DNA sequence: TGTGCCTGGGGCTTACAGGGGACCTATGGCTACACCTTC.

This sequence joins TRBV28 and TRBJ1-2; 10 positions agree with TRBD1. This CDR3 comprises 15 residues. CDR1 is MDHEN, CDR2 SYDVKM, per germline. V lost 10 bases to trimming and J lost 0 bases; unmatched junction nucleotides: 8. This CDR3 is CATERTGGANYGYTF. The DNA for the CDR3 is TGTGCCACCGAGAGGACAGGGGGGGCTAACTATGGCTACACCTTC.

On this clone: Other DNA variants within this sample encode the same CDR3. The gene calls are TRBV6-5 and TRBJ1-2; 11 nucleotides match TRBD1. V lost 5 bases, J lost 2 bases, and 4 bases stayed unmatched. The CDR3 is 15 residues long. Germline V gene data show CDR1 as MNHEY and CDR2 as SVGAGI. CDR3 DNA: TGTGCCAGCAGTCGGACAGGGGGCCTAAACTATGGCTACACCTTC. Its protein is CASSRTGGLNYGYTF.

The chain combines TRBV5-5 with TRBJ1-1; D is possibly TRBD1 (6 bases). CDR1 and CDR2 from the germline V gene are SGHKS and YYEKEE (reference sequence). The CDR3 is 13 residues long. Trimming removed 3 bases at V and 5 bases at J, with 11 bases between. The CDR3 nucleotides read TGTGCCAGCAGCTGGGGGCGCGATACTGAAGCTTTCTTT. Translation gives CASSWGRDTEAFF.

The chain is built from TRBV5-4 and TRBJ2-1; a possible D gene is TRBD2 (6 bases). Germline V CDR1 and CDR2: SGHNT, YYREEE (reference sequence). The CDR3 runs 16 residues. V was clipped by 4 bases and J by 1 base, with 15 bases between them. The CDR3 nucleotides read TGTGCCAGCAGCCCTCCGGGACTGTGGTCCTACAATGAGCAGTTCTTC. Translating it yields CASSPPGLWSYNEQFF. Full variable domain (rest looked up from reference TRBV5-4 and TRBJ2-1): ETGVTQSPTHLIKTRGQQVTLRCSSQSGHNTVSWYQQALGQGPQFIFQYYREEENGRGNFPPRFSGLQFPNYSSELNVNALELDDSALYLCASSPPGLWSYNEQFFGPGTRLTVL.

The rearrangement links TRBV6-6 to TRBJ1-2; TRBD1 aligns across 7 bases. Germline V gene lookup returns CDR1 MNHNY and CDR2 SVGAGI (reference sequence). V was clipped by 7 bases and J by 3 bases; unmatched bases: 5. This CDR3 is built from 13 residues. In nucleotides, the CDR3 is TGTGCCAGCAAAAATACAGGGGACTATGGCTACACCTTC. The encoded protein is CASKNTGDYGYTF.

The chain carries TRBV7-6 and TRBJ2-3, with a tentative D call TRBD1 (6 bases). Trimming shortened V by 1 base and J by 4 bases, and 15 bases separated the two germline ends. The CDR3 has 16 residues. Germline V lookup: CDR1 SGHVS, CDR2 FNYEAQ. The CDR3 sequence: CASSLGVLGGSDTQYF. The CDR3 DNA reads as TGTGCCAGCAGCTTAGGAGTCTTAGGGGGTTCAGATACGCAGTATTTT. Combining the CDR3 with reference TRBV7-6 and TRBJ2-3 gives the whole variable domain GAGVSQSPRYKVTKRGQDVALRCDPISGHVSLYWYRQALGQGPEFLTYFNYEAQQDKSGLPNDRFSAERPEGSISTLTIQRTEQRDSAMYRCASSLGVLGGSDTQYFGPGTRLTVL.

The gene calls are TRBV5-1 and TRBJ2-1; D call uncertain. The CDR3 has 15 residues. The V end lost 0 bases, the J end lost 5 bases, and 12 bases lay between the germline ends. Germline V gene lookup returns CDR1 SGHRS and CDR2 YFSETQ. CDR3: CASSLVRPDHNEQFF. The DNA of the CDR3 is TGCGCCAGCAGCTTGGTTCGGCCTGATCACAATGAGCAGTTCTTC.

J is TRBJ2-7 and V is TRBV7-2; the match to TRBD1 covers 9 bases. Germline CDR1 reads SGHTA; CDR2 reads FQGNSA. CDR3 size: 15 residues. The trim removed 6 bases at V and 4 bases at J, leaving 10 bases unmatched. CDR3 amino acids: CASSHTRDREYEQYF. The CDR3 nucleotides read TGTGCCAGCAGTCATACCCGGGACAGGGAATACGAGCAGTACTTC.

V usage is TRBV19 and J usage is TRBJ2-5, with D tentatively TRBD1 (5 bases). Near its end, the DNA agrees better with TRBJ2-7, so the J call may be wrong. The CDR3 loop spans 15 amino acids. The germline gives CDR1 LNHDA, CDR2 SQIVND (reference sequence). CDR3 sequence (DNA): TGTGCCAGTAGTGGGATAGACAGAGCAGCCTACGAGCAGTACTTC. Translating it yields CASSGIDRAAYEQYF.

The V gene is TRBV5-1, the J gene TRBJ2-3; a possible D gene is TRBD2 (6 bases). V was trimmed by 5 bases and J by 1 base, leaving 11 bases between them. Germline CDR1 SGHRS, CDR2 YFSETQ. CDR3 length: 14 residues. This CDR3 is CASRNPSGTDTQYF. The CDR3 DNA is TGCGCCAGCAGAAACCCTAGCGGCACAGATACGCAGTATTTT.